This T cell receptor beta chain appears in the sequencing data of a study of T cell repertoires in cytomegalovirus infection. About the research overall: In public TCR beta signatures, there were indications of both CMV infection and matching HLA type.

Trimming pared 2 bases from V and 5 bases from J, leaving 12 bases between. This CDR3 has 14 amino acids. The germline V gene has CDR1 PRHDT and CDR2 FYEKMQ (reference sequence). A single record per CDR3 protein comes from TCRdb applying MiXCR to the reads. This table holds 350,000 to 550,000 distinct CDR3 sequences, approximately 31% found once. Points from the study as a whole: Cumulated frequencies of public TCR beta families served to identify carriers of CMV plus the relevant HLA. In two of eight donors, the top clonotype was HLA-C-restricted CMV-specific.

This clonotype was observed a handful of times. Its antigen is not known. The source is a human donor in good health (CMV status not recorded). Some clones in this sample may be carry-over from other donors' samples. The sample was PBMCs. The rearrangement links TRBV13 to TRBJ2-5; D remains ambiguous. The CDR3 nucleotides read TGTGCCAGCAGCTTAAAGTCAGAGACCGAGACCCAGTACTTC. Amino acid sequence: CASSLKSETETQYF.